One and the same sample provided the 10 T cell receptor beta chains below, sequenced in a study of spatial heterogeneity in lung cancer. General study findings and limits: Tumors with more nonsynonymous mutations had more expanded intratumoral alpha and beta TCRs.

As to time point: sample taken at primary tumor resection. Their antigen targets remain unknown. TCRdb ran MiXCR on the 5' RACE reads and lists one entry per CDR3 protein. The sample holds approximately 2,100 distinct CDR3 sequences, 8.4% seen once. The sample in question was lung tumor tissue, obtained at surgery. These receptors were obtained from a male donor with early-stage non-small cell lung cancer.

CDR3 amino acids: CSASKGPAYEQYF. The CDR3 nucleotides read TGCAGTGCTAGTAAGGGGCCGGCCTACGAGCAGTACTTC. This sequence joins TRBV20-1 and TRBJ2-7; possible D gene TRBD1, 5 bases. Germline CDR1 and CDR2: DFQATT and SNEGSKA (reference sequence). Trimming shortened V by 3 bases and J by 2 bases, and 11 bases separated the two germline ends. The CDR3 sequence is 13 residues long.

V gene TRBV5-1 combines with J gene TRBJ1-4; D gene unclear. This CDR3 has 12 residues. The germline CDR1 and CDR2 sequences are SGHRS and YFSETQ. Trimming stripped 4 bases from V and 5 bases from J, with 6 bases between. CDR3 loop: CASSGSNEKLFF. The DNA of the CDR3 is TGCGCCAGCAGCGGCAGCAATGAAAAACTGTTTTTT.

This clonotype showed up many times. The rearrangement links TRBV7-9 to TRBJ2-7; TRBD1 matches at 10 bases. J was trimmed by 4 bases and V by 8 bases; bases with no gene match: 2. Germline V gene sequence: CDR1 SEHNR, CDR2 FQNEAQ (reference sequence). The CDR3 sequence is 12 residues long. CDR3 protein: CASRGQGYEQYF. The CDR3 DNA reads as TGTGCCAGCCGGGGACAGGGGTACGAGCAGTACTTC.

Points on this clonotype: A much larger clone differs from this one at a single base, so this may be a read error. This chain joins TRBV19 and TRBJ1-2, with D possibly matching TRBD1 (5 bases). The germline V gene encodes CDR1 LNHDA and CDR2 SQIVND (reference sequence). CDR3 length: 15 residues. V was trimmed by 6 bases and J by 4 bases, leaving 18 bases between them. The CDR3 sequence: CASRHERRGSYGYTF. The CDR3 DNA sequence: TGTGCCAGTAGACATGAGAGGAGGGGCAGCTATGGCTACACCTTC.

This clonotype counts as medium-sized (0.01 to 0.1%). The chain carries TRBV5-1 and TRBJ2-1; 10 bases line up with TRBD2. Per the germline V gene, CDR1 is SGHRS and CDR2 is YFSETQ. Trimming removed 4 bases from V and 10 bases from J; junction bases left unmatched: 17. CDR3 length: 17 amino acids. The CDR3 sequence: CASSPGTSADFKEEQFF. CDR3 nucleotides: TGCGCCAGCAGCCCTGGGACTAGCGCTGACTTCAAGGAGGAGCAGTTCTTC.

This clonotype ranks as medium-sized. The chain uses TRBV6-4 and TRBJ2-5, with 7 bases aligning to TRBD1. CDR1 and CDR2 (germline): MRHNA, SNTAGT. CDR3 length: 13 amino acids. Trimming cost V 6 bases and J 7 bases; bases outside gene matches: 8. CDR3 coding DNA: TGTGCCAGCAGCGCGGACAGGAGAGGGACCCAGTACTTC. The encoded protein is CASSADRRGTQYF.

This clonotype appeared many times. The chain recombines TRBV6-2 or TRBV6-3 with TRBJ1-1; D is ambiguous. The CDR3 covers 16 residues. Deletions cut 0 bases from V and 0 bases from J, with 11 bases between. The germline gives CDR1 MNHEY, CDR2 SVGEGT. The CDR3 loop reads CASSYSVRALNTEAFF. CDR3 coding DNA: TGTGCCAGCAGTTACTCTGTGCGAGCACTGAACACTGAAGCTTTCTTT.

Judged by abundance, this clonotype is medium-sized. The chain combines TRBV7-6 with TRBJ2-7; D remains ambiguous. This CDR3 contains 15 residues. CDR1 is SGHVS and CDR2 is FNYEAQ in the germline V gene. V was cut by 6 bases and J by 0 bases, with 15 bases left in between. CDR3 protein: CASSPGTLNSYEQYF. DNA for the CDR3: TGTGCCAGCAGTCCCGGCACGTTAAACTCCTACGAGCAGTACTTC.

By share, this clonotype ranks as large. This chain connects TRBV28 to TRBJ2-5; 7 positions match TRBD1. The V and J ends lost 7 bases and 2 bases, in that order; junction bases with no gene match: 7. The germline V gene encodes CDR1 MDHEN and CDR2 SYDVKM. CDR3 length equals 14 residues. In DNA, the CDR3 is TGTGCCAGCACTTACGGACAGGTTCAAGAGACCCAGTACTTC. It yields the protein CASTYGQVQETQYF.

This clonotype was picked up one time. This rearrangement joins TRBV7-2 to TRBJ2-7; TRBD1 aligns across 9 bases. Per germline, CDR1 SGHTA and CDR2 FQGNSA. Trimming at V came to 5 bases and at J to 6 bases, leaving 11 bases not matched to a gene. This CDR3 region has 15 residues. For the CDR3, the DNA is TGTGCCAGCAGCCCCCCAACAGGGGGCGTCAGCGAGCAGTACTTC. This gives the protein CASSPPTGGVSEQYF.